These 10 T cell receptor beta chains were all obtained from the same sample, sequenced in a study of T cell repertoires in cytomegalovirus infection. TCRdb independently ran MiXCR on the reads; one entry per CDR3 protein. The sample carries tens of thousands of distinct CDR3 sequences, about half recorded once. Antigens for these TCRs are unknown. The source was CD8+ T cells from cultured PBMCs, collected from culture after CMV antigen stimulation. These receptors came from a human donor in good health (CMV status not recorded). Some clones in this sample may be carry-over from other donors' samples.

This clonotype was counted between two and nine times. This chain links TRBV11-2 with TRBJ1-3, with TRBD1 as a possible D gene (6 bases). Germline V CDR1 and CDR2: SGHAT, FQNNGV. With 6 bases removed from V and 4 bases from J, the gap between germline ends came to 19 bases. This CDR3 comprises 16 residues. The CDR3 region is CASSLTVQGYGNTIYF. In DNA, the CDR3 is TGTGCCAGCAGTCTTACGGTCCAGGGGTACGGAAACACCATATATTTT.

J is TRBJ2-1 and V is TRBV20-1; TRBD2 matches at 9 bases. Germline-derived CDR1 and CDR2 are DFQATT and SNEGSKA (reference sequence). Losses at the gene ends were 2 bases for V and 5 bases for J; bases not matched to a gene: 1. The CDR3 is 13 amino acids. CDR3 in amino acids: CSARPSGNNEQFF. Here the CDR3 DNA reads TGCAGTGCTAGACCTAGCGGGAACAATGAGCAGTTCTTC.

The genes are TRBV20-1 and TRBJ2-2; D perhaps matches TRBD2 (5 bases). The length of the CDR3 is 14 residues. Germline V gives CDR1 DFQATT, CDR2 SNEGSKA (reference sequence). The V end lost 1 base, the J end lost 5 bases, and 11 bases lay between the germline ends. The CDR3 sequence: CSARGDSVTGELFF. Written as DNA, the CDR3 is TGCAGTGCTAGAGGGGATAGCGTAACCGGGGAGCTGTTTTTT.

This sequence joins TRBV12-3 or TRBV12-4 and TRBJ1-6; the D is unclear. Trimming cost V 4 bases and J 3 bases, with 4 bases left between them. The CDR3 contains 13 residues. CDR3 nucleotide sequence: TGTGCCAGCAGTTACCGCTATAATTCACCCCTCCACTTT. This gives the protein CASSYRYNSPLHF.

A few counts support this clonotype. The chain has TRBV11-2 and TRBJ2-2, with 7 nucleotides matching TRBD2. V gave up 2 bases and J gave up 0 bases; unmatched junction bases: 3. There are 16 residues in the CDR3. Germline CDR1 is SGHAT and CDR2 is FQNNGV. The CDR3 here is CASSLLAASNTGELFF. CDR3 nucleotides: TGTGCCAGCAGCTTACTAGCGGCTTCGAACACCGGGGAGCTGTTTTTT.

In its sample, this clonotype was seen many times. This chain links TRBV11-1 with TRBJ1-3; D call uncertain. The V and J ends lost 4 bases and 5 bases respectively, with 12 bases between them. Germline loops: CDR1 SGHAT, CDR2 FQDESV (reference sequence). This CDR3 is built from 14 residues. The CDR3 DNA follows: TGTGCCAGCAGCTCGCCACACCGCCGAAACACCATATATTTT. This sequence encodes CASSSPHRRNTIYF.

The chain couples TRBV7-9 to TRBJ2-3, with 10 nucleotides matching TRBD2. CDR1 and CDR2 from the germline V gene are SEHNR and FQNEAQ (reference sequence). Germline trimming cut 0 bases from V and 2 bases from J; bases unmatched to any gene: 2. This CDR3 is 16 amino acids long. CDR3 nucleotides: TGTGCCAGCAGCTTAGCGCTAGCGGGGGACACAGATACGCAGTATTTT. Translating it yields CASSLALAGDTDTQYF.

This clonotype occurred a few times. The chain recombines TRBV12-3 or TRBV12-4 with TRBJ1-1, with a tentative D call TRBD1 (6 bases). CDR3 length: 13 amino acids. The ends were cut back, 5 bases at V and 5 bases at J, with 12 bases in the middle. This chain's CDR3 is CASSIRGRTEAFF. CDR3 sequence (DNA): TGTGCCAGCAGTATCAGGGGTAGGACTGAAGCTTTCTTT.

Of note for this clonotype: The junction does not match germline at one end; this may be a read error. The chain recombines TRBV25-1 with TRBJ1-1; the D is unclear. Germline CDR1 is MGHDK and CDR2 is SYGVNS. CDR3 length: 11 residues. CDR3 bases: TGTGCCAGCAGTGAATATAGCCGAGGATCCTTT. Amino acid sequence: CASSEYSRGSF.

The genes are TRBV5-1 and TRBJ1-1; D remains ambiguous. The CDR3 has 12 amino acids. Germline lookup yields CDR1 SGHRS and CDR2 YFSETQ. V dropped 5 bases and J dropped 1 base, with 6 bases sitting between them. CDR3 loop: CASRQPNTEAFF. CDR3 in DNA: TGCGCCAGCAGACAACCGAACACTGAAGCTTTCTTT.